A selection of T cell receptor beta chains follows, all from one sample in a study of T-cell memory formation after mild COVID-19. MiXCR was run by TCRdb on the 5' RACE reads, yielding one entry per CDR3 protein. Of approximately 230,000 distinct CDR3 sequences listed, over 15% were seen once; the top ten hold around 3.4%. The sequenced material came from PBMCs or a T cell subset sorted from them (not recorded which). The receptor set was obtained from a man younger than 35 who had mild COVID-19 (a few samples of this study predate the infection). Cell type and time point are not known. The CDR3 runs from the conserved cysteine through the conserved F or W. D genes are given only for firm matches. The size entry is marked missing in some rows and otherwise reads once, few, many or a size class.

clone_size	v_call	j_call	d_call	cdr3_aa	cdr3_nt
-	TRBV7-9	TRBJ1-2	TRBD1	CASSPQQGAHGYTF	TGTGCCAGCAGCCCTCAACAGGGGGCGCATGGCTACACCTTC
few	TRBV5-1	TRBJ1-2	TRBD1	CASSLAGTGTSGYTF	TGCGCCAGCAGCTTGGCCGGGACAGGGACGAGTGGCTACACCTTC
many	TRBV4-1	TRBJ2-3	-	CASSQEGLPSTDTQYF	TGCGCCAGCAGCCAAGAGGGGCTCCCTAGCACAGATACGCAGTATTTT
-	TRBV7-3	TRBJ2-3	TRBD2	CASSLIGIAGGRTDTQYF	TGTGCCAGCAGCTTAATTGGGATAGCGGGGGGCCGCACAGATACGCAGTATTTT
-	TRBV9	TRBJ1-2	-	CASSVSPWQNYGYTF	TGTGCCAGCAGCGTATCCCCCTGGCAGAACTATGGCTACACCTTC
-	TRBV15	TRBJ1-2	TRBD1	CATSRDRLDHAYGYTF	TGTGCCACCAGCCGGGACAGGCTCGATCATGCCTATGGCTACACCTTC
-	TRBV2	TRBJ1-1	-	CASGREGEAFF	TGTGCCAGCGGCAGGGAGGGTGAAGCTTTCTTT
-	TRBV4-2	TRBJ1-2	-	CASSAVWDGYTF	TGTGCCAGCAGCGCCGTGTGGGATGGCTACACCTTC
-	TRBV5-1	TRBJ2-3	TRBD1	CASSMGPSGTGSTDTQYF	TGCGCCAGCAGCATGGGTCCTTCCGGGACAGGTAGCACAGATACGCAGTATTTT
-	TRBV4-2	TRBJ2-5	TRBD1	CASSQELQGAETQYF	TGTGCCAGCAGCCAAGAGCTACAGGGGGCAGAGACCCAGTACTTC
many	TRBV20-1	TRBJ2-7	-	CSARDLASNQGDEQYF	TGCAGTGCTAGAGATCTGGCATCAAACCAGGGCGACGAGCAGTACTTC
few	TRBV4-2	TRBJ2-7	TRBD2	CASSQGTSRDYEQYF	TGTGCCAGCAGCCAAGGGACTAGCCGAGACTACGAGCAGTACTTC
few	TRBV4-3	TRBJ2-1	TRBD2	CASSQERSGGYLSYNEQFF	TGCGCCAGCAGCCAAGAACGAAGCGGGGGGTATCTCTCCTACAATGAGCAGTTCTTC
many	TRBV7-2	TRBJ1-2	TRBD1	CASSSLRTGGRGYGYTF	TGTGCCAGCAGCTCGCTACGCACAGGGGGGAGGGGCTATGGCTACACCTTC
-	TRBV5-1	TRBJ2-3	TRBD2	CASSLWTSGGVVDTQYF	TGCGCCAGCAGCCTCTGGACTAGCGGGGGGGTTGTAGATACGCAGTATTTT
few	TRBV15	TRBJ2-2	-	CATSRVLAQNTGELFF	TGTGCCACCAGCAGAGTCCTGGCACAGAACACCGGGGAGCTGTTTTTT
-	TRBV7-6	TRBJ1-1	-	CASSLRAGNEAFF	TGTGCCAGCAGCTTACGGGCAGGGAATGAAGCTTTCTTT